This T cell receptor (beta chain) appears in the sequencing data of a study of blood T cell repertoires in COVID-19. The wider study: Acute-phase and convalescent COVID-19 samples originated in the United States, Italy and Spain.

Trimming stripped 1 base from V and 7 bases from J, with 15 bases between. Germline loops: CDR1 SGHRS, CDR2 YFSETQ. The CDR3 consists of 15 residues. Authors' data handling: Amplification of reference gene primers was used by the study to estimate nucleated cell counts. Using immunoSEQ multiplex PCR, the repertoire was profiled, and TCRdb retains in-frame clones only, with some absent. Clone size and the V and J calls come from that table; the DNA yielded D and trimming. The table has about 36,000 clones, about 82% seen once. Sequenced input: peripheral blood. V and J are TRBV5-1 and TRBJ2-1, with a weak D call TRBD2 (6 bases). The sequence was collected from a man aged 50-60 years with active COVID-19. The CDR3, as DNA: TGCGCCAGCAGCTTGCTCGTGGGGGGATCAAATGAGCAGTTCTTC. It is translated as CASSLLVGGSNEQFF.